This TCR beta chain was observed in a study of cytomegalovirus exposure and HLA in healthy donors. Study details: Of some 400 genotyped donors, about 81% grouped in the Caucasian-associated ancestry cluster.

General study points: Most TCR beta V segments were productive about 90% or about 30% of the time in an earlier analysis. An analysis that came later showed most CMV-associated TCR beta chains appearing HLA-restricted. CMV serostatus was the only immune exposure information that was available.

As to this clone: The antigen remains undetermined.

PCR amplification relied on 60 Vbeta primers (plus 13 Jbeta primers). Here immunoSEQ multiplex PCR was the method, and the copy in TCRdb shows in-frame clones only, minus some. The data show around 190,000 clones, roughly 82% seen once. V lost 0 bases to trimming and J lost 7 bases; unmatched junction nucleotides: 9. Looked up from germline, CDR1 is SGHAT and CDR2 is FQNNGV. CDR3 length: 16 residues. Specimen: PBMCs. The chain couples TRBV11-2 to TRBJ1-2; 9 bases are shared with TRBD1. The sequence derives from a woman aged 45-65 years in good health and CMV-seronegative. This CDR3 is CASSLDSRDRVLGYTF. CDR3 bases: TGTGCCAGCAGCTTAGACAGTCGGGACAGGGTGCTTGGCTACACCTTC.